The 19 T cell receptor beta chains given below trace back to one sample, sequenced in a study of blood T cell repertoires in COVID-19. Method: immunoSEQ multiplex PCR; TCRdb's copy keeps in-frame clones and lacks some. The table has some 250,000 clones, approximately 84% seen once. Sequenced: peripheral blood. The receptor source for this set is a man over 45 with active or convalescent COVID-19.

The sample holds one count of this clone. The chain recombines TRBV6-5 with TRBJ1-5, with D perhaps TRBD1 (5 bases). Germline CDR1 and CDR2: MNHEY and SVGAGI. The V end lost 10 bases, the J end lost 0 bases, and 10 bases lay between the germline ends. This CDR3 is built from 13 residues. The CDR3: CATRQYSNQPQHF. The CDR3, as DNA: TGTGCCACCAGACAGTATAGCAATCAGCCCCAGCATTTT.

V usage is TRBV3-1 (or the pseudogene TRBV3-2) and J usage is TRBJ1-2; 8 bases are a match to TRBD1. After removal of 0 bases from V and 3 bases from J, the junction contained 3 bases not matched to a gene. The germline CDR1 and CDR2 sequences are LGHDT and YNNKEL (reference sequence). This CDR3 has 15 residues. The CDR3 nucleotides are TGTGCCAGCAGCCAAGACAGGGGGCGCGACTATGGCTACACCTTC. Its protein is CASSQDRGRDYGYTF.

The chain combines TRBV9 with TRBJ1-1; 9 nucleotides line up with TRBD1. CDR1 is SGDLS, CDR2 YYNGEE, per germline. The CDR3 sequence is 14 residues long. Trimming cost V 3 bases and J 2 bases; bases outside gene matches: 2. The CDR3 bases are TGTGCCAGCAGCGCACAGGGGGCTAACACTGAAGCTTTCTTT. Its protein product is CASSAQGANTEAFF.

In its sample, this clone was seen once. CDR3 sequence reads: CASSRSAYGNTIYF. CDR3 nucleotides: TGTGCCAGTAGTAGATCAGCGTATGGAAACACCATATATTTT. The chain employs TRBV19 and TRBJ1-3; D gene uncertain. This CDR3 is 14 amino acids long. Trimming cost V 4 bases and J 3 bases, with 10 bases left between them. Per germline, CDR1 LNHDA and CDR2 SQIVND (reference sequence). The entire variable domain, with the rest obtained from reference TRBV19 and TRBJ1-3, is as follows: DGGITQSPKYLFRKEGQNVTLSCEQNLNHDAMYWYRQDPGQGLRLIYYSQIVNDFQKGDIAEGYSVSREKKESFPLTVTSAQKNPTAFYLCASSRSAYGNTIYFGEGSWLTVV.

The CDR3, as DNA: TGTGCCAGCAGCCAACATGTGGACAGGGCAAGGCCAGATACGCAGTATTTT. Translation gives CASSQHVDRARPDTQYF. This chain links TRBV3-1 (or the pseudogene TRBV3-2) with TRBJ2-3; 8 positions agree with TRBD1. The V gene's germline CDR1 is LGHDT and CDR2 YNNKEL (reference sequence). CDR3 length: 17 amino acids. V gave up 2 bases and J gave up 4 bases; unmatched junction bases: 11.

CDR3 coding DNA: TGCGCCAGCAGCTTGGGTGGAGCGGCGTACAATGAGCAGTTCTTC. Its translation is CASSLGGAAYNEQFF. The chain uses TRBV5-1 and TRBJ2-1; D is perhaps TRBD2 (5 bases). The CDR3 contains 15 residues. Trimming pared 0 bases from V and 4 bases from J, leaving 11 bases between. Germline-derived CDR1 and CDR2 are SGHRS and YFSETQ.

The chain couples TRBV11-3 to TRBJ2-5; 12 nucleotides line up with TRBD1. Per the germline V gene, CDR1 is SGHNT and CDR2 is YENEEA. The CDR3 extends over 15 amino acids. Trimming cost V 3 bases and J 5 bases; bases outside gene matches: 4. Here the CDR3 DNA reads TGTGCCAGCAGCTTTGGGACAGGGGGCGCTGAGACCCAGTACTTC. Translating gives CASSFGTGGAETQYF.

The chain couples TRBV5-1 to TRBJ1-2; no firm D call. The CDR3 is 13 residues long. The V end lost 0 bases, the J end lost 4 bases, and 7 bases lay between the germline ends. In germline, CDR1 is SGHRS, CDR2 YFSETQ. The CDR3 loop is CASSLESIYGYTF. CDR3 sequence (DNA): TGCGCCAGCAGCTTGGAAAGCATCTATGGCTACACCTTC.

CDR3 sequence (DNA): TGTGCCAGCAGCCAAGATTGGCGACTAGCGGGGGAAACAGATACGCAGTATTTT. Translating gives CASSQDWRLAGETDTQYF. The chain combines TRBV3-1 (or the pseudogene TRBV3-2) with TRBJ2-3; 12 bases line up with TRBD2. The length of the CDR3 is 18 residues. Germline trimming cut 0 bases from V and 3 bases from J; bases unmatched to any gene: 7. Germline V gene lookup returns CDR1 LGHDT and CDR2 YNNKEL (reference sequence).

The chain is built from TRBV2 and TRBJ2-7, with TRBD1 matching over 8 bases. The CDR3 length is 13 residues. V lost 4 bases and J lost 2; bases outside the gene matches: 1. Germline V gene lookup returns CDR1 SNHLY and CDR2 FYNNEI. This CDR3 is CASSVGQAYEQYF. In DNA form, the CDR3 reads TGTGCCAGCAGTGTGGGACAGGCCTACGAGCAGTACTTC.

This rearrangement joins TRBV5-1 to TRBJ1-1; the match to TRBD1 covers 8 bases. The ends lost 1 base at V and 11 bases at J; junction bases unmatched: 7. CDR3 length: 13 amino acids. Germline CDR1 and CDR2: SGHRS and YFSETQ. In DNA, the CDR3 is TGCGCCAGCAGCTTGACACAGGGGGACTCTGCTTTCTTT. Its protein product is CASSLTQGDSAFF.

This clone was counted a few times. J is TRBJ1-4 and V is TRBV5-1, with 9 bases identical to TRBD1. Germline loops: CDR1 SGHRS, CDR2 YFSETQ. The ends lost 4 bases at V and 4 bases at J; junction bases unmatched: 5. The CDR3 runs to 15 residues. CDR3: CASSPDRGGNEKLFF. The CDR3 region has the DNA TGCGCCAGCAGCCCGGACAGGGGAGGTAATGAAAAACTGTTTTTT.

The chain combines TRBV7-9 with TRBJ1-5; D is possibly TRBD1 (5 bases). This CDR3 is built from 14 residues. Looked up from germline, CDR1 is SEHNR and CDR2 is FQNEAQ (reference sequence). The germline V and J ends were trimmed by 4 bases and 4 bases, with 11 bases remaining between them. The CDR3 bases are TGTGCCAGCAGCTCCGGGACTAGTAATCAGCCCCAGCATTTT. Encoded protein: CASSSGTSNQPQHF.

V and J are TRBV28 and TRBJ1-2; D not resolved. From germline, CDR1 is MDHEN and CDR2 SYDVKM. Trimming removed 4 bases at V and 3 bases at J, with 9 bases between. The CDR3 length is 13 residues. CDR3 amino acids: CASSSSPDYGYTF. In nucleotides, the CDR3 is TGTGCCAGCAGTTCATCCCCGGACTATGGCTACACCTTC.

This CDR3 reads CASSPGTRFAGYTF. The CDR3 DNA follows: TGTGCCAGCTCACCGGGGACACGCTTCGCTGGCTACACCTTC. V gene TRBV18 combines with J gene TRBJ1-2; a weak D match, TRBD1 (6 bases). CDR3 length: 14 residues. V was pared by 3 bases and J by 7 bases, with 15 bases between. Germline V lookup: CDR1 KGHSH, CDR2 LQKENI.

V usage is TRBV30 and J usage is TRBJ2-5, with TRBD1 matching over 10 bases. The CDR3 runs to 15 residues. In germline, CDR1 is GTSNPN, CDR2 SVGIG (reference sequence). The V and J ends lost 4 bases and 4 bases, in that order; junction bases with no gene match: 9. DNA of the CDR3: TGTGCCTGGACCTTTGGGACAGGGGTGGGAGAGACCCAGTACTTC. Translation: CAWTFGTGVGETQYF.

CDR3 sequence reads: CASRGPYQETQYF. DNA of the CDR3: TGTGCCAGCAGGGGCCCGTACCAAGAGACCCAGTACTTC. This rearrangement joins TRBV28 to TRBJ2-5; D call uncertain. This CDR3 comprises 13 residues. Germline V gives CDR1 MDHEN, CDR2 SYDVKM. V dropped 6 bases and J dropped 0 bases, with 8 bases sitting between them.

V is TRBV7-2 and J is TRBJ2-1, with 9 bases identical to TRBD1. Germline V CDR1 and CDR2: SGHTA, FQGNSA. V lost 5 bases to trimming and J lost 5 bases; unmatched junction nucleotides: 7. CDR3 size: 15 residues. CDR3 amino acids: CASSPRTGADNEQFF. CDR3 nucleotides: TGTGCCAGCAGCCCGAGGACAGGGGCGGACAATGAGCAGTTCTTC.

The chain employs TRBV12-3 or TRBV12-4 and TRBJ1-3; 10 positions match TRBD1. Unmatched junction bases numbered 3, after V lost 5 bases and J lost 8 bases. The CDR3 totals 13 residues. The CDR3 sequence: CASSRTGGDTIYF. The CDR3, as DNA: TGTGCCAGCAGTCGGACAGGGGGGGACACCATATATTTT.